The 9 T cell receptor beta chains in this list originate from one sample, sequenced in a study of T cell responses to AZD1222 COVID-19 vaccine. Sequenced by immunoSEQ multiplex PCR; TCRdb stores in-frame clones only, minus some. The data contain more than 150,000 clones, 85% to 95% of them singletons. Source: peripheral blood, taken 28 days after the second AZD1222 dose. All receptors come from an adult who received the AZD1222 COVID-19 vaccine.

This clone was seen just once. V is TRBV5-4 and J is TRBJ2-6, with D maybe TRBD2 (5 bases). V shed 5 bases and J shed 1 base, with 19 bases lying between them. The germline gives CDR1 SGHNT, CDR2 YYREEE (reference sequence). The CDR3 is 18 amino acids. CDR3 sequence reads: CASRSEGPPPSGANVLTF. The CDR3 nucleotides read TGTGCCAGCAGGTCAGAGGGCCCCCCCCCATCTGGGGCCAACGTCCTGACTTTC.

The gene calls are TRBV6-6 and TRBJ1-5, with D unclear. Germline V gene data show CDR1 as MNHNY and CDR2 as SVGAGI (reference sequence). CDR3 length equals 14 residues. The germline V and J ends were trimmed by 8 bases and 4 bases, with 15 bases remaining between them. The CDR3 region has the DNA TGTGCCAGCGTCCGTACGGATCGGAATCAGCCCCAGCATTTT. It translates to CASVRTDRNQPQHF.

The gene calls are TRBV6-1 and TRBJ1-2; TRBD1 matches 11 bases. CDR3 length equals 15 residues. The germline CDR1 and CDR2 sequences are MNHNS and SASEGT. V trimming: 3 bases; J trimming: 3 bases; junction bases outside the gene matches: 3. The CDR3 loop reads CASSDRTGGDYGYTF. The CDR3 DNA reads TGTGCCAGCAGTGATAGGACAGGGGGCGACTATGGCTACACCTTC.

V gene TRBV24-1 combines with J gene TRBJ2-7; 8 bases align to TRBD1. V shed 4 bases and J 2 bases; nucleotides not matched to a gene: 6. This CDR3 contains 15 residues. Germline CDR1 and CDR2: KGHDR and SFDVKD. In nucleotides, the CDR3 is TGTGCCACCAGTGACAACGGACAGGGTACCTACGAGCAGTACTTC. Residues: CATSDNGQGTYEQYF.

This chain links TRBV2 with TRBJ2-1; 7 bases are a match to TRBD1. V was pared by 6 bases and J by 2 bases, with 7 bases of the junction left unmatched. The CDR3 covers 15 residues. Germline V lookup: CDR1 SNHLY, CDR2 FYNNEI. CDR3: CASRTGQGAYNEQFF. CDR3 nucleotides: TGTGCCAGCAGGACAGGGCAGGGGGCCTACAATGAGCAGTTCTTC.

The chain uses TRBV7-3 and TRBJ2-5; D may correspond to TRBD1 or TRBD2 (6 bases each). The CDR3 covers 15 residues. Deletions cut 1 base from V and 3 bases from J, with 12 bases between. Germline values: CDR1 SGHTA, CDR2 FQGTGA. The CDR3 here is CASSLNTGAKETQYF. The DNA of the CDR3 is TGTGCCAGCAGCTTAAACACGGGGGCAAAAGAGACCCAGTACTTC.

The gene calls are TRBV5-4 and TRBJ2-3; 10 nucleotides agree with TRBD2. The CDR3 totals 16 residues. Germline CDR1 reads SGHNT; CDR2 reads YYREEE (reference sequence). V lost 4 bases, J lost 5 bases, and 10 bases stayed unmatched. CDR3 residues: CASSPIAGGGGDTQYF. CDR3 bases: TGTGCCAGCAGCCCGATAGCGGGAGGCGGGGGAGATACGCAGTATTTT.

V and J are TRBV13 and TRBJ1-1; a possible D gene is TRBD1 (5 bases). From germline, CDR1 is PRHDT and CDR2 FYEKMQ (reference sequence). Trimming took off 5 bases at V and 8 bases at J, with 12 bases between the two ends. The CDR3 extends over 12 amino acids. CDR3 DNA sequence: TGTGCCAGCAGCCTGGCGGGGGTGGAAGCTTTCTTT. This translates into CASSLAGVEAFF.

The rearrangement links TRBV24-1 to TRBJ1-5; D not certain. The CDR3 is 18 amino acids. V lost 1 base and J lost 2, with 17 bases in between. Per germline, CDR1 KGHDR and CDR2 SFDVKD. DNA for the CDR3: TGTGCCACCAGTGATTTATGGAAAACCCTCGAGGGCAATCAGCCCCAGCATTTT. This sequence encodes CATSDLWKTLEGNQPQHF.